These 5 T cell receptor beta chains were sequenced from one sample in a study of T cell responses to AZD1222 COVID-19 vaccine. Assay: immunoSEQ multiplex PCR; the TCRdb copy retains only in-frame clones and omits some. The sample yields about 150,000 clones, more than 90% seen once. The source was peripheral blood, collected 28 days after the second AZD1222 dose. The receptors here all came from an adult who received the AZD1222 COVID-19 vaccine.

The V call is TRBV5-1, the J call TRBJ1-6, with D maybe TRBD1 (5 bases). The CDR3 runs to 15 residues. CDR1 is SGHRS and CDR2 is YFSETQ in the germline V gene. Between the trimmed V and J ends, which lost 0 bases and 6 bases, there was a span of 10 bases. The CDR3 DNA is TGCGCCAGCAGCTTGGTAGGGGAAGTTAATTCACCCCTCCACTTT. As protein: CASSLVGEVNSPLHF.

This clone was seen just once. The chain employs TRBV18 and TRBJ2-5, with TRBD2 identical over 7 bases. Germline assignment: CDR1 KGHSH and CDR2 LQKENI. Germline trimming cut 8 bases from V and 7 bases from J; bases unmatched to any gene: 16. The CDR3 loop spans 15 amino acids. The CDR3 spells CASPAVGGIAWTQYF. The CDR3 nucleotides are TGTGCCAGCCCAGCGGTGGGAGGGATTGCGTGGACCCAGTACTTC.

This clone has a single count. CDR3 coding DNA: TGCGCCAGCAGCTCGGGGACTAGCGGGAGCCTGGTCTACAATGAGCAGTTCTTC. Translated, it gives CASSSGTSGSLVYNEQFF. This sequence joins TRBV5-1 and TRBJ2-1; 14 bases are a match to TRBD2. In germline, CDR1 is SGHRS, CDR2 YFSETQ. With 3 bases clipped from V and 3 bases from J, the junction kept 8 bases outside the gene matches. This CDR3 has 18 residues.

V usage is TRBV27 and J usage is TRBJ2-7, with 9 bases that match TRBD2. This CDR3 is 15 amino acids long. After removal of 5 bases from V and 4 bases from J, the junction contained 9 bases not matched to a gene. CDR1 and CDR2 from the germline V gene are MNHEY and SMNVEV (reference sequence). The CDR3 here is CASSPTSSGNYEQYF. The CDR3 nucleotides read TGTGCCAGCAGTCCGACTTCTAGCGGGAATTACGAGCAGTACTTC.

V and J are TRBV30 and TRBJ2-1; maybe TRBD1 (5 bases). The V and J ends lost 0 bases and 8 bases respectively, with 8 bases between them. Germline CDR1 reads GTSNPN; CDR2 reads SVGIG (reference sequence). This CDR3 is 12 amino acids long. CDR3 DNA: TGTGCCTGGAGTGTAACAGGCGATGAGCAGTTCTTC. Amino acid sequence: CAWSVTGDEQFF.